This T cell receptor (beta chain) was profiled in a study of cytomegalovirus exposure and HLA in healthy donors. This CDR3 is built from 15 residues. The V gene lost 3 bases and the J gene lost 2 bases, with 11 bases spanning the gap. Germline V CDR1 and CDR2: MDHEN, SYDVKM. PCR employed 60 Vbeta and 13 Jbeta primers. The repertoire was sequenced with immunoSEQ multiplex PCR; TCRdb's copy has only in-frame clones and lacks some. Of more than 110,000 clones in the sample, 60% to 80% were seen once. The sequenced sample consisted of PBMCs. The source of this sequence is a woman aged 30 to 39 in good health and CMV-seronegative. V and J are TRBV28 and TRBJ1-5, with a tentative D call TRBD1 (6 bases). CDR3 in amino acids: CASSFSGVGNQPQHF. Written as DNA, the CDR3 is TGTGCCAGCAGTTTCTCAGGGGTAGGCAATCAGCCCCAGCATTTT.